This TCR beta chain was observed in a study of OX40 agonist ivuxolimab in advanced cancers. In the study overall: Age averaged around 54 years (range about 23 to 80), and more than 80% were male. Findings and caveats of the study: Expanded clones tended on average to be more numerous among CD8+ T cells than CD4+.

Sequencing was performed with immunoSEQ multiplex PCR; in TCRdb, only in-frame clones are kept and a portion is missing. Among approximately 100,000 clones listed, around nine tenths were seen once. Any history of autoimmune disease or systemic immunosuppression disqualified patients. To note about this clone: What it binds is not known.

The sequence derives from an adult with an advanced solid tumor such as melanoma, head and neck, liver or kidney cancer. The sample was CD4+ or CD8+ T cells sorted from blood, taken in a trial of the OX40 agonist ivuxolimab.

The CDR3 reads CASSPPGVLRTDTQYF. The CDR3 DNA reads as TGTGCCAGCAGCCCACCAGGGGTTTTAAGGACAGATACGCAGTATTTT. The J gene is TRBJ2-3, the V gene TRBV14, with TRBD1 as a possible D gene (6 bases). Germline CDR1 is SGHDN and CDR2 is FVKESK. This CDR3 has 16 amino acids. V was cut by 4 bases and J by 3 bases, with 17 bases left in between.